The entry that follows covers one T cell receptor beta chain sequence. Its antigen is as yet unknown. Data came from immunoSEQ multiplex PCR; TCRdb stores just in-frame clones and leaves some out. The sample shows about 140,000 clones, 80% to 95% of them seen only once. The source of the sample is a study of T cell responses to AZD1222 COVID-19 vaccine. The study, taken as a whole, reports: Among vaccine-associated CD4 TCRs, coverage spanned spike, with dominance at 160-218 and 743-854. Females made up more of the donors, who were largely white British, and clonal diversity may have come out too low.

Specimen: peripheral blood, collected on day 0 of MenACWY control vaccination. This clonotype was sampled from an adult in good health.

DNA for the CDR3: TGTGCCAGCAGCCTAGGACACGGCTATGGCTACACCTTC. Translated: CASSLGHGYGYTF. The chain is built from TRBV28 and TRBJ1-2, with D perhaps TRBD1 (5 bases). The CDR3 has 13 residues. CDR1 and CDR2 from the germline V gene are MDHEN and SYDVKM. V dropped 6 bases and J dropped 4 bases, with 12 bases sitting between them.